These T cell receptor beta chains were read from a single sample in a study of blood T cells in healthy people across ages. TCRdb reprocessed the 5' RACE reads with MiXCR, giving one entry per CDR3 protein. The table has around 1.1 million distinct CDR3 sequences, around two fifths seen once. Sequences were obtained from blood. The receptor source for this set is a man younger than 35 in good health. CDR3s include the opening cysteine and the closing phenylalanine or tryptophan. Fields, in order: clone size, J gene, D gene, V gene, CDR3 length, CDR3 DNA, CDR3 protein. D genes are given only for firm matches. For some rows the clone size is stated as once, few or many, or as a class when expanded; others skip it.

clone_size: .
j_call: TRBJ2-3
d_call: TRBD1
v_call: TRBV5-1
cdr3_length: 15
cdr3_nt: TGCGCCAGCAGCTTCCAAAGGACAGGCACAAATACGCAGTATTTT
cdr3_aa: CASSFQRTGTNTQYF

clone_size: .
j_call: TRBJ2-3
d_call: .
v_call: TRBV9
cdr3_length: 15
cdr3_nt: TGTGCCAGCAGCGTAGAGGCCGTCCGTGCAGATACGCAGTATTTT
cdr3_aa: CASSVEAVRADTQYF

clone_size: .
j_call: TRBJ2-1
d_call: .
v_call: TRBV14
cdr3_length: 15
cdr3_nt: TGTGCCAGCAGCCCTCCCGGCCCCTCCTACAATGAGCAGTTCTTC
cdr3_aa: CASSPPGPSYNEQFF

clone_size: many
j_call: TRBJ1-5
d_call: .
v_call: TRBV7-2
cdr3_length: 13
cdr3_nt: TGTGCCAGCAGCTTGGGGACTAATCAGCCCCAGCATTTT
cdr3_aa: CASSLGTNQPQHF

clone_size: few
j_call: TRBJ2-1
d_call: TRBD2
v_call: TRBV9
cdr3_length: 19
cdr3_nt: TGTGCCAGCAGCGTAGATTCTAGCGGGGGGGCCGGTTCCTACAATGAGCAGTTCTTC
cdr3_aa: CASSVDSSGGAGSYNEQFF

clone_size: .
j_call: TRBJ2-1
d_call: .
v_call: TRBV15
cdr3_length: 15
cdr3_nt: TGTGCCACCAGCAGAGATGCTATTTCGGGGGCTGAGCAGTTCTTC
cdr3_aa: CATSRDAISGAEQFF

clone_size: .
j_call: TRBJ1-5
d_call: .
v_call: TRBV20-1
cdr3_length: 15
cdr3_nt: TGCAGTGCTAGAGATGCGGGGGTGGGCAATCAGCCCCAGCATTTT
cdr3_aa: CSARDAGVGNQPQHF

clone_size: many
j_call: TRBJ2-1
d_call: .
v_call: TRBV20-1
cdr3_length: 11
cdr3_nt: TGCAGTGGAGACACGGACAATGAGCAGTTCTTC
cdr3_aa: CSGDTDNEQFF

clone_size: .
j_call: TRBJ2-5
d_call: TRBD1
v_call: TRBV2
cdr3_length: 15
cdr3_nt: TGTGCCAGCAGAGCAACAGGGGGAACCCTCTTTGAGCAGTACTTC
cdr3_aa: CASRATGGTLFEQYF

clone_size: few
j_call: TRBJ1-5
d_call: TRBD1
v_call: TRBV2
cdr3_length: 15
cdr3_nt: TGTGCCAGCAGGCCCCCCGGGACAGTTAGTCAGCCCCAGCATTTT
cdr3_aa: CASRPPGTVSQPQHF

clone_size: .
j_call: TRBJ1-2
d_call: TRBD1
v_call: TRBV20-1
cdr3_length: 15
cdr3_nt: TGCAGTGCTTATCCGGGACAGGGGGCTGACTATGGCTACACCTTC
cdr3_aa: CSAYPGQGADYGYTF

clone_size: few
j_call: TRBJ1-6
d_call: .
v_call: TRBV12-3/TRBV12-4
cdr3_length: 13
cdr3_nt: TGTGCCAGCAGCCCTTCCCATGCGACACCCCTCCACTTT
cdr3_aa: CASSPSHATPLHF

clone_size: .
j_call: TRBJ2-7
d_call: .
v_call: TRBV12-5
cdr3_length: 13
cdr3_nt: TGTGCTAGTGGGTGGGGGGGCCTCGATGAGCAGTACTTC
cdr3_aa: CASGWGGLDEQYF

clone_size: .
j_call: TRBJ2-1
d_call: TRBD1
v_call: TRBV11-2
cdr3_length: 15
cdr3_nt: TGTGCCAGCAGCTATGTAAGGGACAGGGAAAATGAGCAGTTCTTC
cdr3_aa: CASSYVRDRENEQFF

clone_size: .
j_call: TRBJ1-6
d_call: .
v_call: TRBV7-2
cdr3_length: 12
cdr3_nt: TGTGCCAGCAGCTTATTGGGGACCCCCCTCCACTTT
cdr3_aa: CASSLLGTPLHF

clone_size: few
j_call: TRBJ1-5
d_call: .
v_call: TRBV4-1
cdr3_length: 17
cdr3_nt: TGCGCCAGCAGCCAAGATGTCCAGGCTTATAGCAATCAGCCCCAGCATTTT
cdr3_aa: CASSQDVQAYSNQPQHF

clone_size: .
j_call: TRBJ2-3
d_call: .
v_call: TRBV27
cdr3_length: 15
cdr3_nt: TGTGCCAGCAGTTGGTCACCCTCTAGCACAGATACGCAGTATTTT
cdr3_aa: CASSWSPSSTDTQYF

clone_size: .
j_call: TRBJ2-1
d_call: TRBD2
v_call: TRBV5-6
cdr3_length: 19
cdr3_nt: TGTGCCAGCAGCTCCTGGACTAGCGGGGGCGTCAGCTCCTACAATGAGCAGTTCTTC
cdr3_aa: CASSSWTSGGVSSYNEQFF

clone_size: few
j_call: TRBJ1-2
d_call: .
v_call: TRBV25-1
cdr3_length: 15
cdr3_nt: TGTGCCAGCAGTGAATCGGGGGTGGCCGGCTATGGCTACACCTTC
cdr3_aa: CASSESGVAGYGYTF

clone_size: few
j_call: TRBJ1-5
d_call: TRBD1
v_call: TRBV7-2
cdr3_length: 13
cdr3_nt: TGTGCCAGTGGGACAGCGAGACATCAGCCCCAGCATTTT
cdr3_aa: CASGTARHQPQHF

clone_size: .
j_call: TRBJ2-3
d_call: TRBD1
v_call: TRBV14
cdr3_length: 16
cdr3_nt: TGTGCCAGCACCTATCTGAGAGACAGGGGGTTGAATACGCAGTATTTT
cdr3_aa: CASTYLRDRGLNTQYF

clone_size: .
j_call: TRBJ2-3
d_call: .
v_call: TRBV4-1
cdr3_length: 16
cdr3_nt: TGTGCCAGCAGCCAAGTCGGAGGGGGCGGGACAGATACGCAGTATTTT
cdr3_aa: CASSQVGGGGTDTQYF

clone_size: .
j_call: TRBJ1-1
d_call: TRBD1
v_call: TRBV6-2/TRBV6-3
cdr3_length: 17
cdr3_nt: TGTGCCAGCAGTTTCACTCTTGGGACAGGTTTGAACACTGAAGCTTTCTTT
cdr3_aa: CASSFTLGTGLNTEAFF

clone_size: .
j_call: TRBJ2-1
d_call: .
v_call: TRBV20-1
cdr3_length: 11
cdr3_nt: TGCAGTGCCCTGCAGAGAAATGAGCAGTTCTTC
cdr3_aa: CSALQRNEQFF

clone_size: .
j_call: TRBJ2-3
d_call: TRBD2
v_call: TRBV25-1
cdr3_length: 18
cdr3_nt: TGTGCCAGCAGTGCCTACAACGTGGGACTAGCGAACACAGATACGCAGTATTTT
cdr3_aa: CASSAYNVGLANTDTQYF

clone_size: .
j_call: TRBJ2-1
d_call: .
v_call: TRBV4-1
cdr3_length: 14
cdr3_nt: TGCGCCAGCAGCCAAGCCCATGGGGCTAATGAGCAGTTCTTC
cdr3_aa: CASSQAHGANEQFF

clone_size: .
j_call: TRBJ1-2
d_call: TRBD1
v_call: TRBV5-1
cdr3_length: 16
cdr3_nt: TGCGCCAGCAGCTTGGACTTGACAGGGCAGGACTATGGCTACACCTTC
cdr3_aa: CASSLDLTGQDYGYTF

clone_size: many
j_call: TRBJ2-1
d_call: .
v_call: TRBV20-1
cdr3_length: 15
cdr3_nt: TGCAGTGCTAACCAACCGGGACCATCCTACAATGAGCAGTTCTTC
cdr3_aa: CSANQPGPSYNEQFF

clone_size: many
j_call: TRBJ2-7
d_call: .
v_call: TRBV29-1
cdr3_length: 12
cdr3_nt: TGCAGCGTTGCGGGGGTAGCCTACGAGCAGTACTTC
cdr3_aa: CSVAGVAYEQYF

clone_size: .
j_call: TRBJ1-5
d_call: .
v_call: TRBV25-1
cdr3_length: 14
cdr3_nt: TGTGCCAGCAGTGATGCCTGGGGTTATCAGCCCCAGCATTTT
cdr3_aa: CASSDAWGYQPQHF